This T cell receptor (beta chain) comes out of a study of blood T cell repertoires in COVID-19. At the level of the study: Both acute and convalescent COVID-19 samples were obtained from the United States, Italy and Spain. T cells, B-cell-depleted T cells, or PBMCs supplied cDNA or gDNA.

This CDR3 has 14 amino acids. V lost 5 bases and J lost 4, with 12 bases in between. In germline, CDR1 is SEHNR, CDR2 FQNEAQ (reference sequence). In the source study's methods: Amplification of reference gene primers provided the estimated nucleated cell counts. The table came from immunoSEQ multiplex PCR; TCRdb's copy has only in-frame clones and leaves some out. V, J and clone size reflect that table, while D and trimming were determined from the DNA. There are fewer than 200,000 clones in the sample; roughly nine tenths occur only once, and roughly a fifth lies in the top ten. The receptor's source is a man aged 55-75 years with active or convalescent COVID-19. What was sequenced was peripheral blood. V gene TRBV7-9 combines with J gene TRBJ1-5; a weak D match, TRBD1 (5 bases). CDR3 nucleotide sequence: TGTGCCAGCAGCCCCTACGGGGGGAATCAGCCCCAGCATTTT. Protein: CASSPYGGNQPQHF.